This T cell receptor (beta chain) stems from a study of OX40 agonist ivuxolimab in advanced cancers. In terms of the full investigation: Ivuxolimab was an agonistic, fully human IgG2 monoclonal antibody directed against OX40 (CD134), a costimulatory receptor. Peripheral TCRbeta sequencing was intended to test whether TCR sequence diversity was altered and clonal T-cell expansion was caused by ivuxolimab. A male proportion of around 83% and a mean age of approximately 60 years, ranging from roughly 23 to 79, were recorded for the dose-escalation cohort. Patients were allowed to have had prior anti-PD-1, anti-PD-L1 or anti-CTLA-4 therapy, and less than 45% of the dose-escalation patients had previously received checkpoint inhibitors. Intravenous ivuxolimab was administered to patients every 2 weeks at six dose levels: 0.01, 0.1, 0.3, 1.5, 3 and 10 mg/kg. The paper reports the monotherapy dose-escalation portion (N = 52 patients) of the phase I ivuxolimab trial. Of the roughly 51 patients in dose escalation, 19 had hepatocellular carcinoma, roughly 15 had melanoma, 9 had renal cell carcinoma and 9 had head and neck cancer. Partial responses were achieved by three dose-escalation patients, of whom one had hepatocellular carcinoma and two had cutaneous melanoma.

A note on this clone: Its antigen remains unidentified. No clone much larger than this one lies a single base away; base qualities are absent.

Genomic DNA was isolated from the sorted cells so that the TCRbeta CDR3 region could be sequenced. The immunoSEQ Assay was used for sequencing of TCRbeta CDR3 regions. Held by TCRdb, this immuneACCESS table contains in-frame sequences only and omits some clones. Under half of the omission traces to an unresolved V gene where checked; the cause of the rest is unknown. The sample profile shows about 64,000 clones; around 88% of them were found once. The ten largest clones represent under 0.8% of the sample. The study at large found these results: Clonal expansion of both CD4+ and CD8+ blood T cells was observed from baseline to week 6 at doses 0.1 to 3.0 mg/kg. In partial responders in the 0.1-3.0 mg/kg groups, normalized peripheral clonal expansion was found to be among the lowest, especially among CD8+ T cells. After ivuxolimab, expanded clones were on average more numerous among CD8+ T cells than among CD4+ T cells. The antigen specificity of the clonally expanded peripheral T cells was not determined. Low levels of normalized T-cell clonal expansion were also seen in some nonresponding patients.

Counted from cysteine to phenylalanine, this CDR3 has 16 amino acids. Of all the DNA, just the CDR3 is kept, 48 bases in frame from base 1. V is clipped by 5 bases and J by 0 bases, and the sequence between their germline boundaries is 11 bases long. Based on the germline V gene, the CDR1 and CDR2 sequences are MRHNA and SNTAGT. Patients with autoimmune disease history or receiving systemic immunosuppression were excluded from the trial. Peripheral blood for TCR sequencing was drawn from every dose cohort at baseline, at cycle 4 day 1 and at cycle 7 day 1. The samples were drawn from a first-in-human, open-label, multicenter phase I dose-escalation trial of ivuxolimab. Adults with locally advanced or metastatic head and neck squamous cell, hepatocellular, melanoma or renal cell carcinoma were enrolled in the trial. Before TCR sequencing, CD4+ and CD8+ T cells were separately sorted from peripheral blood.

Here the chain combines TRBV6-4 and TRBJ2-6, with no D gene named confidently. Source: CD4+ or CD8+ T cells sorted from blood, taken in a trial of the OX40 agonist ivuxolimab. This sequence originates from an adult with an advanced solid tumor such as melanoma, head and neck, liver or kidney cancer. The CDR3 has the sequence CASSQHLSSGANVLTF. The DNA sequence is TGTGCCAGCAGTCAACACCTAAGCTCTGGGGCCAACGTCCTGACTTTC.